The T cell receptor beta chain described here comes from a study of cytomegalovirus exposure and HLA in healthy donors. Study overall: Early released data comprised 80 million to 90 million unique TCRs from HLA-typed donors.

As to this clone: The antigen remains undetermined. A read error may produce the germline difference seen at one junction end.

In the PCR, 60 Vbeta and 13 Jbeta primers were used. Per the study methods: It was a later analysis that counted about 80 million unique TCR beta chains, of which some 9.9 million were shared. Sequencing was performed with immunoSEQ multiplex PCR; in TCRdb, only in-frame clones are kept and a portion is missing. The V and J calls and the clone size are those of that table, but D and trimming were determined from the DNA. The sample yields roughly 88,000 clones, 69% seen once. Study conclusions and caveats: High specificity and sensitivity for cytomegalovirus status were reported for the classifier. Productive status was seen about 90% or about 30% of the time for most TCR beta V segments in an earlier analysis.

Specimen: PBMCs. This clonotype originated in a man aged 45 to 65 in good health and CMV-seronegative.

CDR3 sequence (DNA): TGTGCTAGCAGCTTGGACAGGGGCAATGAGCAGTTCTTC. Protein: CASSLDRGNEQFF. The chain couples TRBV7-7 to TRBJ2-1; 9 bases fit TRBD1. This CDR3 has 13 amino acids. The germline V gene has CDR1 SSHAT and CDR2 FNYEAQ (reference sequence).